Presented here are 9 T cell receptor beta chains from one specimen sequenced in a study of blood T cell repertoires in COVID-19. TCRdb keeps only in-frame clones here, not all; method: immunoSEQ multiplex PCR. This table holds around 120,000 clones, more than 75% found once. What was sequenced was peripheral blood. These receptors came from a middle-aged man with acute or convalescent COVID-19.

J is TRBJ2-7 and V is TRBV6-4; tentative D call: TRBD2 (5 bases). V lost 5 bases and J 0 bases, leaving 17 bases between the germline ends. The CDR3 is 16 amino acids. The V gene's germline CDR1 is MRHNA and CDR2 SNTAGT. The CDR3 nucleotides read TGTGCCAGCAGTAAGGAGGTGCAGGCACCCTCCTACGAGCAGTACTTC. This sequence encodes CASSKEVQAPSYEQYF.

This clone was picked up a small number of times. This chain links TRBV5-6 with TRBJ2-7; D might be TRBD1 (5 bases). CDR1 and CDR2 (germline): SGHDT, YYEEEE. The CDR3 sequence is 14 residues long. The germline V and J ends were trimmed by 1 base and 0 bases, with 8 bases remaining between them. The chain's CDR3 is CASSLTGASYEQYF. In DNA form, the CDR3 reads TGTGCCAGCAGCTTGACAGGTGCCTCCTACGAGCAGTACTTC.

J is TRBJ2-1 and V is TRBV6-5; 9 bases fit TRBD1. The CDR3 length is 15 residues. The ends lost 6 bases at V and 2 bases at J; junction bases unmatched: 5. Germline V gene lookup returns CDR1 MNHEY and CDR2 SVGAGI. CDR3 DNA sequence: TGTGCCAGCAGCCGCGGACAGGGGACCTACAATGAGCAGTTCTTC. Amino acids: CASSRGQGTYNEQFF.

The chain is built from TRBV6-5 and TRBJ2-3; 8 positions match TRBD1. Germline V gene data show CDR1 as MNHEY and CDR2 as SVGAGI. The CDR3 length is 14 residues. After removal of 9 bases from V and 5 bases from J, the junction contained 10 bases not matched to a gene. This CDR3 reads CASYGAGTGDTQYF. CDR3 coding DNA: TGTGCCAGTTATGGTGCAGGGACAGGAGATACGCAGTATTTT.

This rearrangement joins TRBV7-2 to TRBJ2-5; no reliable D call. Germline V gene sequence: CDR1 SGHTA, CDR2 FQGNSA. V lost 4 bases and J lost 5, with 11 bases in between. There are 13 residues in the CDR3. CDR3 sequence (DNA): TGTGCCAGCAGCTCCCCTTTCCGGGAGACCCAGTACTTC. It translates to CASSSPFRETQYF.

V and J are TRBV7-2 and TRBJ2-1; 12 bases agree with TRBD2. Germline lookup yields CDR1 SGHTA and CDR2 FQGNSA. V gave up 2 bases and J gave up 8 bases; unmatched junction bases: 16. This CDR3 is 19 amino acids long. This CDR3 reads CASSLRLAGGPGGSDEQFF. The CDR3 DNA is TGTGCCAGCAGCTTAAGGCTAGCGGGAGGGCCTGGGGGGTCGGATGAGCAGTTCTTC.

The chain uses TRBV7-9 and TRBJ2-2; TRBD1 might be the D (5 bases). CDR1 is SEHNR and CDR2 is FQNEAQ in the germline V gene (reference sequence). The CDR3 runs 15 residues. V dropped 5 bases and J dropped 5 bases, with 15 bases sitting between them. The CDR3 loop is CASSLRTPFTGELFF. Here the CDR3 DNA reads TGTGCCAGCAGCCTCAGGACACCTTTTACCGGGGAGCTGTTTTTT.

The chain is built from TRBV7-9 and TRBJ2-1, with 9 positions matching TRBD1. There are 15 residues in the CDR3. Germline-derived CDR1 and CDR2 are SEHNR and FQNEAQ (reference sequence). Trimming took 5 bases from V and 2 from J; bases not matched to a gene: 4. The CDR3: CASSLGQGTYNEQFF. As DNA, the CDR3 is TGTGCCAGCAGCCTCGGACAGGGGACCTACAATGAGCAGTTCTTC.

J is TRBJ1-1 and V is TRBV18; 9 nucleotides match TRBD1. The CDR3 has 15 amino acids. CDR1 is KGHSH and CDR2 is LQKENI in the germline V gene. Trimming removed 3 bases from V and 3 bases from J; junction bases left unmatched: 5. In DNA, the CDR3 is TGTGCCAGCTCACCGGGACAGGGTTTGTACACTGAAGCTTTCTTT. Translation gives CASSPGQGLYTEAFF.